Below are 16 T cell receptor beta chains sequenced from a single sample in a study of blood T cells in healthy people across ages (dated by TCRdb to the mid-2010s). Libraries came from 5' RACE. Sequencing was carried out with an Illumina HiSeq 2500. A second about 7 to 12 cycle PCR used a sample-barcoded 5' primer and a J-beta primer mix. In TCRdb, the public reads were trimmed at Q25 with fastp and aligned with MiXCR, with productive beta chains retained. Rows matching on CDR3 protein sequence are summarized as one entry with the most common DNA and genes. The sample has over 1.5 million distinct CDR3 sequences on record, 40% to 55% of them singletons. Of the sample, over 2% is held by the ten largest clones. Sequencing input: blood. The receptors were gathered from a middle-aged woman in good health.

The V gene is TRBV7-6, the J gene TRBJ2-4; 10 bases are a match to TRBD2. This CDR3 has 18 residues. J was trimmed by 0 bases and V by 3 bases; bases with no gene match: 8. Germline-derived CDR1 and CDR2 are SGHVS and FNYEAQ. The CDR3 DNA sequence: TGTGCCAGCAGCTTTACTAGCGGGGATGCCTTAGCCAAAAACATTCAGTACTTC. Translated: CASSFTSGDALAKNIQYF.

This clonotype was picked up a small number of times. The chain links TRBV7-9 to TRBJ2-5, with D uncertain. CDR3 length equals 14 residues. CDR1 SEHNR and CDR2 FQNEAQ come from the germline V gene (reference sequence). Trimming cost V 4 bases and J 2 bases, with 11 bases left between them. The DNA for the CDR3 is TGTGCCAGCAGCTCAGATATTTGGCAAGAGACCCAGTACTTC. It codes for CASSSDIWQETQYF.

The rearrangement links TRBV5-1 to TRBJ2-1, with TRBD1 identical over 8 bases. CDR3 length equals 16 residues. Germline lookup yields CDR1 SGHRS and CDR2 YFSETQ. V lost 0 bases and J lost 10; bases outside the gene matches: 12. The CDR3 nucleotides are TGCGCCAGCAGCTTGGTAGCAGGGGGCTTTTTGAACGAGCAGTTCTTC. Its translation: CASSLVAGGFLNEQFF.

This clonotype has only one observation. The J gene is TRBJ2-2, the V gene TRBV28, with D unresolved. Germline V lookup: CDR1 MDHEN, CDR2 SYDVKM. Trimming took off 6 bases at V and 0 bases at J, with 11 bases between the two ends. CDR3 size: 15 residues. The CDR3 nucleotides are TGTGCCAGCAGGCTCAGTGGGGCGAACACCGGGGAGCTGTTTTTT. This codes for CASRLSGANTGELFF.

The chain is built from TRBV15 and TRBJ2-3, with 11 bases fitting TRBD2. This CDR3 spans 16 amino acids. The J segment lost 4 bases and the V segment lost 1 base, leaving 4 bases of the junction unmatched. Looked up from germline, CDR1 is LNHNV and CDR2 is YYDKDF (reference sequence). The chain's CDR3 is CATSRGLAGSPDTQYF. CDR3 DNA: TGTGCCACCAGCAGAGGACTAGCGGGGTCTCCAGATACGCAGTATTTT.

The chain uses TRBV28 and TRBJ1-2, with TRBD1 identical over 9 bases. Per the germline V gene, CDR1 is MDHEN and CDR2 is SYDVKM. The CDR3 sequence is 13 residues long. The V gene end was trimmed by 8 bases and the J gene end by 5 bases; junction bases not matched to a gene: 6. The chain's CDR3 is CASATGGGYGYTF. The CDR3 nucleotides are TGTGCCAGCGCAACAGGGGGCGGGTATGGCTACACCTTC.

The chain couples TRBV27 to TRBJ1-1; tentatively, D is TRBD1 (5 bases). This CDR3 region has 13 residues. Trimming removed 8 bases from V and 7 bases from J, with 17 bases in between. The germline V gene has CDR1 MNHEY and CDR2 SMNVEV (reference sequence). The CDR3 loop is CASRRDRSREAFF. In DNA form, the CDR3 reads TGTGCCAGCCGCCGCGACAGAAGCCGTGAAGCTTTCTTT.

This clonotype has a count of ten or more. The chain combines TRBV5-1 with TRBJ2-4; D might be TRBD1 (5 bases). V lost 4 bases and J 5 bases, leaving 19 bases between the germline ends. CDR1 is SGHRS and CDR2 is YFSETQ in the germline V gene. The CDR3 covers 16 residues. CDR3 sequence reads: CASSLVVAGLQNIQYF. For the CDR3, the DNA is TGCGCCAGCAGCCTAGTGGTGGCAGGGCTCCAAAACATTCAGTACTTC.

This CDR3 is CASSLASSGNTGELFF. In DNA form, the CDR3 reads TGTGCCAGCAGCTTAGCGTCTAGCGGGAACACCGGGGAGCTGTTTTTT. The chain is built from TRBV7-2 and TRBJ2-2, with 7 bases fitting TRBD2. The V gene's germline CDR1 is SGHTA and CDR2 FQGNSA. CDR3 size: 16 residues. J lost 1 base, V lost 0 bases, and 2 bases had no gene match.

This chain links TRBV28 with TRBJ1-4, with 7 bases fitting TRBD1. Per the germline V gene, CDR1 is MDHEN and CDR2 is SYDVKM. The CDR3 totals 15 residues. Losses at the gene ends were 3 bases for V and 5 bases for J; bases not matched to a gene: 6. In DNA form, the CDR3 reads TGTGCCAGCAGTTTTCAGGGGACAGTAAATGAAAAACTGTTTTTT. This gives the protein CASSFQGTVNEKLFF. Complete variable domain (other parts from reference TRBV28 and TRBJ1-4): DVKVTQSSRYLVKRTGEKVFLECVQDMDHENMFWYRQDPGLGLRLIYFSYDVKMKEKGDIPEGYSVSREKKERFSLILESASTNQTSMYLCASSFQGTVNEKLFFGSGTQLSVL.

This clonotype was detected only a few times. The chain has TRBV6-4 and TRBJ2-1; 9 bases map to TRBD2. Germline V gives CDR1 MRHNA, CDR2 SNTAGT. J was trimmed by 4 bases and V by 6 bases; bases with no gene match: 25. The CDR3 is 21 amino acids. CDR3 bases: TGTGCCAGCAGCCCACCTAAACAGGAACCTCGAAAGCGGGGGGAATACAATGAGCAGTTCTTC. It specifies CASSPPKQEPRKRGEYNEQFF.

The chain's CDR3 is CASSLTTAVIYNEQFF. CDR3 coding DNA: TGCGCCAGCAGCTTGACCACCGCGGTAATATACAATGAGCAGTTCTTC. The J gene is TRBJ2-1, the V gene TRBV5-1; no firm D call. The CDR3 spans 16 residues. Trimming cost V 1 base and J 4 bases, with 15 bases left between them. CDR1 and CDR2 from the germline V gene are SGHRS and YFSETQ. Looking up the rest from reference TRBV5-1 and TRBJ2-1 gives the full variable domain: KAGVTQTPRYLIKTRGQQVTLSCSPISGHRSVSWYQQTPGQGLQFLFEYFSETQRNKGNFPGRFSGRQFSNSRSEMNVSTLELGDSALYLCASSLTTAVIYNEQFFGPGTRLTVL.

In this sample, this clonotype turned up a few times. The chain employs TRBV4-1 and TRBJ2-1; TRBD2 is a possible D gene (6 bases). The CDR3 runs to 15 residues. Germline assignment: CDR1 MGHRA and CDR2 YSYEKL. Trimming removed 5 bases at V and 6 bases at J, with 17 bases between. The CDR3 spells CASSRLGGGSNEQFF. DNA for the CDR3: TGCGCCAGCAGCAGGTTGGGGGGAGGTAGCAATGAGCAGTTCTTC.

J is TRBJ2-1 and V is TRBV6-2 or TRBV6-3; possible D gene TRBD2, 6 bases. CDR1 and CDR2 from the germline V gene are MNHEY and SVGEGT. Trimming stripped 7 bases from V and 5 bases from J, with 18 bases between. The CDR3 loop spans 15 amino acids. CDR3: CASIQPGTPNNEQFF. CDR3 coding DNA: TGTGCCAGCATCCAACCCGGGACTCCGAACAATGAGCAGTTCTTC.

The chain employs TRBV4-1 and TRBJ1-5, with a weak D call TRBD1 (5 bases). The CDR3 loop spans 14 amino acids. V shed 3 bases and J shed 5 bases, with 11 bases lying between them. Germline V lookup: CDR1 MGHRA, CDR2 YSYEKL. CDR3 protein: CASSHRTGDQPQHF. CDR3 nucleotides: TGCGCCAGCAGCCATAGAACAGGCGATCAGCCCCAGCATTTT.

DNA for the CDR3: TGTGCCAGCAGCCTTCGGGGGGGTAAACTAGCGGGGGAAGAGCAGTACTTC. Amino acids: CASSLRGGKLAGEEQYF. V and J are TRBV4-2 and TRBJ2-5; 11 nucleotides match TRBD2. Germline V lookup: CDR1 LGHNA, CDR2 YNFKEQ. The CDR3 is 17 residues long. V trimming: 4 bases; J trimming: 11 bases; junction bases outside the gene matches: 18.